This record covers a single TCR beta chain. Its antigen is as yet unknown. This sample is part of a study of T cell responses to AZD1222 COVID-19 vaccine. As for the study in general: Combined were second doses at about 4 or about 12 weeks.

Study-level results: Increases in Spike-specific TCR breadth and depth were seen after two AZD1222 doses.

V lost 3 bases to trimming and J lost 3 bases; unmatched junction nucleotides: 10. The CDR3 sequence is 15 residues long. CDR1 and CDR2 (germline): GTSNPN, SVGIG (reference sequence). TCRdb keeps only in-frame clones here, not all; method: immunoSEQ multiplex PCR. The sample lists roughly 150,000 clones, 75% to 90% occurring once. V and J are TRBV30 and TRBJ1-2; 7 bases match TRBD1. The sample was peripheral blood, taken on day 0 of AZD1222 vaccination. The TCR comes from an adult in good health. The CDR3 coding sequence is TGTGCCTGGAGACTATACAGGGGAGTCCACTATGGCTACACCTTC. It encodes CAWRLYRGVHYGYTF.